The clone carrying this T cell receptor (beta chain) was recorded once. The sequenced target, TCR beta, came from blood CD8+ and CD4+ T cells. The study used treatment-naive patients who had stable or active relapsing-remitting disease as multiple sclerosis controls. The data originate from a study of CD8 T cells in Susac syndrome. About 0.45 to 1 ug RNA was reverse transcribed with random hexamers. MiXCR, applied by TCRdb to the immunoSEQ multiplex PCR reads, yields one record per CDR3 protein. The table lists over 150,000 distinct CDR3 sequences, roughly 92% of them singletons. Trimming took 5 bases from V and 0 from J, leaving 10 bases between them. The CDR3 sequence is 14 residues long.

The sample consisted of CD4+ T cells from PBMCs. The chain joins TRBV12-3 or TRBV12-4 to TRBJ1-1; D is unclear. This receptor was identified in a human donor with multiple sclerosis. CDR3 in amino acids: CASSTGRMNTEAFF. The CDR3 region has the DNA TGTGCCAGCAGTACCGGGAGGATGAACACTGAAGCTTTCTTT.